This T cell receptor (beta chain) was recovered during a study of T cell responses to AZD1222 COVID-19 vaccine. Details on this clone: Its antigen is unidentified.

Whole-study results and caveats: The donor cohort was predominantly white British with a female majority, and clonal diversity may have been underestimated.

Libraries were prepared by immunoSEQ multiplex PCR; TCRdb keeps only in-frame clonotypes and omits some of them. The sample carries roughly 120,000 clones, roughly 90% recorded once. The CDR3 sequence is 15 residues long. CDR1 is MNHEY, CDR2 SVGAGI, per germline. Trimming left V 0 bases short and J 6 bases short, with 9 bases between. Source: peripheral blood, taken on day 0 of AZD1222 vaccination. The J gene is TRBJ1-6, the V gene TRBV6-5; D gene uncertain. The source is an adult in good health. The CDR3 loop is CASSYSPWGNSPLHF. CDR3 coding DNA: TGTGCCAGCAGTTACTCCCCGTGGGGTAATTCACCCCTCCACTTT.